Here is one T cell receptor beta chain with its context. Its antigen specificity is not known. An end of the junction does not agree with germline; a read error may underlie this. The germline V gene provides CDR1 SGHTA and CDR2 FQGTGA. The CDR3 runs 12 amino acids, cysteine and phenylalanine included. The DNA shown is the 36-base CDR3, in frame from base 1. One collaborating source in Seattle enrolled patients while the patients were actively infected and followed the patients over time throughout the course of disease. The collaborating institutions used their own protocols to collect whole blood in K2EDTA tubes. For TCRbeta analysis, collaborators shipped samples as frozen whole blood, isolated PBMCs, or DNA extracted from either of those sample types. These data originate in a study of blood T cell repertoires in COVID-19 (TCRdb year 2020). For context, the study as a whole: Collaborator samples came from the United States, Italy and Spain and covered acute and convalescent phases of COVID-19. The sample metadata nearly always contained a de-identified subject ID, COVID-19 status, age in years and sex. The repertoires were released in a freely available public database intended as a resource for research on the immune response to SARS-CoV-2. The samples were drawn from the first 160 participants of the ongoing ImmuneRACE study and from about 1,200 subjects provided by 6 global collaborators. The prospective study material was composed of cDNA or gDNA derived from T cells, B-cell-depleted T cells, or PBMCs. Where available, HLA class I and class II types were taken from metadata supplied by the sample provider and were not determined by assay-based typing. The dataset comprised deeply sampled blood TCRbeta repertoires from subjects exposed to, actively infected with, or recovered from COVID-19.

The immunoSEQ Assay, a bias-controlled multiplex PCR, was used to amplify TCRbeta CDR3 regions from genomic DNA. The original pipeline was this. The number of nucleated cells in each sample was estimated by amplification of reference gene primers within the assay. Sequence reads were collapsed and filtered to measure the absolute abundance of every unique TCRbeta CDR3 rearrangement. Productive Simpson clonality was computed per sample as the square root of Simpson's diversity index over productive rearrangements. Here the immuneACCESS table is served through TCRdb, limited to in-frame sequences with V and J called. Missing clones are a known gap in these copies; in checked studies unresolved V genes cover under half, and the rest lacks a known reason. That table furnishes V, J and clone size, whereas the DNA furnished D and trimming. This sample comprises around 180,000 clones, 85% of them detected only once. The ten largest clones add up to roughly 20% of the sample.

Overall results and qualifications from the work: Clinical and demographic metadata were provided uncurated, with the amount varying by source and participant.

The chain is encoded by TRBV7-3 joined to TRBJ2-3; the D gene is perhaps TRBD2, from 6 matching bases. This clonotype was sampled from a person aged 70 to 80 with COVID-19, enrolled during active disease. The specimen sequenced was peripheral blood. The CDR3 protein: CASSPTTGTLHF. The DNA is TGTGCCAGCAGCCCGACAACCGGGACTCTCCATTTT.